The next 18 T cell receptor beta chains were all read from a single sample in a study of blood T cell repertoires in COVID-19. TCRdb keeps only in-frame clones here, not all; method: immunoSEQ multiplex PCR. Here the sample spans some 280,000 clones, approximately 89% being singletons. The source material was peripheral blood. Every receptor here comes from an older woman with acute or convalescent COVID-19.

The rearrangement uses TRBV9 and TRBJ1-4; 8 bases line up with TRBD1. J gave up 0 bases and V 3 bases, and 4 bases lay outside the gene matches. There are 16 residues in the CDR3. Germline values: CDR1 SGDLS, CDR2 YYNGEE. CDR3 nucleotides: TGTGCCAGCAGCGCACAGGGGGGAGCAACTAATGAAAAACTGTTTTTT. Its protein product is CASSAQGGATNEKLFF.

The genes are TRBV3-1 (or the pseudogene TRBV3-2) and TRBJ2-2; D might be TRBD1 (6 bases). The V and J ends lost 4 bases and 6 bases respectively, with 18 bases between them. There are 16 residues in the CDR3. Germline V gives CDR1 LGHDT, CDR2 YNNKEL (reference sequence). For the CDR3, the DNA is TGTGCCAGCAGCCCCCGGACAGCTCCTATGGCCGGGGAGCTGTTTTTT. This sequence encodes CASSPRTAPMAGELFF.

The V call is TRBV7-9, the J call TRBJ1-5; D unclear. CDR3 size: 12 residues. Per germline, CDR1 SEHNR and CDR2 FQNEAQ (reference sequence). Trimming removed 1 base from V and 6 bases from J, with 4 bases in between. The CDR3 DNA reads TGTGCCAGCAGCTTAGTCGGTCAGCCCCAGCATTTT. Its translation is CASSLVGQPQHF. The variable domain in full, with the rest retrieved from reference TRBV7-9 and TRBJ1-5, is DTGVSQNPRHKITKRGQNVTFRCDPISEHNRLYWYRQTLGQGPEFLTYFQNEAQLEKSRLLSDRFSAERPKGSFSTLEIQRTEQGDSAMYLCASSLVGQPQHFGDGTRLSIL.

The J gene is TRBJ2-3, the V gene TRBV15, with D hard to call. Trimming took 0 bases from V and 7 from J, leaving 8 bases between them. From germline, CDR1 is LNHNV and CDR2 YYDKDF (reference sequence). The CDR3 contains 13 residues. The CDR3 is CATSRDRRYTQYF. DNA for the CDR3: TGTGCCACCAGCAGAGATAGGCGGTATACGCAGTATTTT.

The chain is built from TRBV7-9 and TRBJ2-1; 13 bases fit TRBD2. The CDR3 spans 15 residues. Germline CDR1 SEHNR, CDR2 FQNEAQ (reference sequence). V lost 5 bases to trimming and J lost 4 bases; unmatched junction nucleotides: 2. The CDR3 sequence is CASSVTSGRYNEQFF. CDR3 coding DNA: TGTGCCAGCAGCGTGACTAGCGGGAGGTACAATGAGCAGTTCTTC.

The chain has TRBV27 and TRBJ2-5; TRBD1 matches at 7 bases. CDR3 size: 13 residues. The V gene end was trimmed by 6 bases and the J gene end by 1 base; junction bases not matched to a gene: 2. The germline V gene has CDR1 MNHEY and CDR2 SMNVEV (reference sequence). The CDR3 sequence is CASRDRAQETQYF. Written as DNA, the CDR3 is TGTGCCAGCAGAGACAGGGCCCAAGAGACCCAGTACTTC.

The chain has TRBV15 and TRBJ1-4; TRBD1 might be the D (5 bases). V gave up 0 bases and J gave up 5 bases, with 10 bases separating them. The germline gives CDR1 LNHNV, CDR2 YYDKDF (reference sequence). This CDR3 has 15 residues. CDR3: CATSRDLGVNEKLFF. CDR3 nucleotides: TGTGCCACCAGCAGAGATCTAGGGGTAAATGAAAAACTGTTTTTT.

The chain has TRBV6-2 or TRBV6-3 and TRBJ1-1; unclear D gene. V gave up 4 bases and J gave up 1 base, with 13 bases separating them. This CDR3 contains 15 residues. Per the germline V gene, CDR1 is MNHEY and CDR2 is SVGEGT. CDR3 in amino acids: CASSSVRRENTEAFF. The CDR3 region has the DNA TGTGCCAGCAGTTCCGTACGCCGAGAGAACACTGAAGCTTTCTTT.

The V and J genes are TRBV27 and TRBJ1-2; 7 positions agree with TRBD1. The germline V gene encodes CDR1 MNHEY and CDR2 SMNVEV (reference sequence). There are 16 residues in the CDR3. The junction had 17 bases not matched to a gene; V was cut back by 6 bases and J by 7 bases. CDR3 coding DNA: TGTGCCAGCAGCCTGAAACGGGACAGCCCCCAGGGTGGCTACACCTTC. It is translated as CASSLKRDSPQGGYTF.

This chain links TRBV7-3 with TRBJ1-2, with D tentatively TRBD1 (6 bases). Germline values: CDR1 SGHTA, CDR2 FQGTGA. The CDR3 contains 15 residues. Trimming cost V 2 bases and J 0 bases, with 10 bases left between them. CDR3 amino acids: CASSLDRTANYGYTF. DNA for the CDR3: TGTGCCAGCAGCTTAGACCGGACAGCTAACTATGGCTACACCTTC.

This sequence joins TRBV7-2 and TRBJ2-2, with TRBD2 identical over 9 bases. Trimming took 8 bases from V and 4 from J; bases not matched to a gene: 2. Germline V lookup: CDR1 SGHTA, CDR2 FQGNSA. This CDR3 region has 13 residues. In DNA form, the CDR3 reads TGTGCCAGCCGCGGGGGGGCCACCGGGGAGCTGTTTTTT. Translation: CASRGGATGELFF. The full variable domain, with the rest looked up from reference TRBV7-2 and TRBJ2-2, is GAGVSQSPSNKVTEKGKDVELRCDPISGHTALYWYRQSLGQGLEFLIYFQGNSAPDKSGLPSDRFSAERTGGSVSTLTIQRTQQEDSAVYLCASRGGATGELFFGEGSRLTVL.

CDR3 nucleotides: TGTGCCAGCAGCCCACGGACTAGCACCGGGGAGCTGTTTTTT. Amino acids: CASSPRTSTGELFF. The genes are TRBV9 and TRBJ2-2; 7 nucleotides match TRBD2. In germline, CDR1 is SGDLS, CDR2 YYNGEE. The CDR3 spans 14 residues. J lost 4 bases, V lost 4 bases, and 4 bases had no gene match.

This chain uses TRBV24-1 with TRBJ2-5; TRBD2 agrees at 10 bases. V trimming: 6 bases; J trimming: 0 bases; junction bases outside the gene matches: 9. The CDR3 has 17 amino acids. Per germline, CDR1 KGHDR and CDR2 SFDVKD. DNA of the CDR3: TGTGCCACCAGTACAGCGGGAGGGATTCAGTACCAAGAGACCCAGTACTTC. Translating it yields CATSTAGGIQYQETQYF.

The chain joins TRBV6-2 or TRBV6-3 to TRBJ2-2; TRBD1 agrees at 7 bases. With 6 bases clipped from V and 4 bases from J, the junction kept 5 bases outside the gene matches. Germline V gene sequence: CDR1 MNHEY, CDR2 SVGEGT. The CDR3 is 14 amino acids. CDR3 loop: CASSPDRPTGELFF. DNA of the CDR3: TGTGCCAGCAGCCCGGACAGGCCCACCGGGGAGCTGTTTTTT.

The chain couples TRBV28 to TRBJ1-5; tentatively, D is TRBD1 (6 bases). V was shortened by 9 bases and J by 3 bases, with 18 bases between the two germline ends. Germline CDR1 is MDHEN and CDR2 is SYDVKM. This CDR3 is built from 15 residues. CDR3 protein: CASQGGQRDNQPQHF. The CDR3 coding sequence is TGTGCCAGTCAAGGAGGACAGCGAGACAATCAGCCCCAGCATTTT. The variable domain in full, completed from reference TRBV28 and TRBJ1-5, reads DVKVTQSSRYLVKRTGEKVFLECVQDMDHENMFWYRQDPGLGLRLIYFSYDVKMKEKGDIPEGYSVSREKKERFSLILESASTNQTSMYLCASQGGQRDNQPQHFGDGTRLSIL.

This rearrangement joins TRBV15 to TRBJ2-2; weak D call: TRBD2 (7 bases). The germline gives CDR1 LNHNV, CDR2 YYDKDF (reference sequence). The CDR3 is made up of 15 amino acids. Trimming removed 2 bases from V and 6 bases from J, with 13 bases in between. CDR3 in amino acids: CATSRPQGGAGELFF. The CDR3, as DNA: TGTGCCACCAGCAGACCCCAAGGGGGGGCCGGGGAGCTGTTTTTT. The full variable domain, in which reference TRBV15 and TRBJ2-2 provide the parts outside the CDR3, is DAMVIQNPRYQVTQFGKPVTLSCSQTLNHNVMYWYQQKSSQAPKLLFHYYDKDFNNEADTPDNFQSRRPNTSFCFLDIRSPGLGDTAMYLCATSRPQGGAGELFFGEGSRLTVL.

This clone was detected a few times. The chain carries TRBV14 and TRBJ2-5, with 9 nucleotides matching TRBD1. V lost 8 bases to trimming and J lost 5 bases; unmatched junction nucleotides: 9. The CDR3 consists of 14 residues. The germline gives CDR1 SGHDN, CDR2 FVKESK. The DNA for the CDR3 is TGTGCCAGCGGGATTACAGGGGGCAGGGAGACCCAGTACTTC. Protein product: CASGITGGRETQYF.

The CDR3: CASSLGQDRFHGELFF. CDR3 DNA: TGTGCCAGCAGCTTAGGACAGGACAGGTTCCACGGGGAGCTGTTTTTT. This sequence joins TRBV11-2 and TRBJ2-2; TRBD1 aligns across 7 bases. Trimming cost V 1 base and J 7 bases; bases outside gene matches: 9. The CDR3 spans 16 residues. Germline CDR1 is SGHAT and CDR2 is FQNNGV.